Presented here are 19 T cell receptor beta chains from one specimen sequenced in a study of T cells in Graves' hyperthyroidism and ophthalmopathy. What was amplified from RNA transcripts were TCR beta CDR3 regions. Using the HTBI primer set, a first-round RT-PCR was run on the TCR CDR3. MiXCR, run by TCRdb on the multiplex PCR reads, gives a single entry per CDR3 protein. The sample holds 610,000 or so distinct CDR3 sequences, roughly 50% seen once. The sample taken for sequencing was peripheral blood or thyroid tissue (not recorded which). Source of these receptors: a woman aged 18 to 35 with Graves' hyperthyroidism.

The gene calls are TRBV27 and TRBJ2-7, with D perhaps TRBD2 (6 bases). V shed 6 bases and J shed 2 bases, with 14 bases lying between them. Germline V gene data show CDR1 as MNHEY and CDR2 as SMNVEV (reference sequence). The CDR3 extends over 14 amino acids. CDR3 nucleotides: TGTGCCAGCAGCCTGACGGAGGGAACCTACGAGCAGTACTTC. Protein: CASSLTEGTYEQYF.

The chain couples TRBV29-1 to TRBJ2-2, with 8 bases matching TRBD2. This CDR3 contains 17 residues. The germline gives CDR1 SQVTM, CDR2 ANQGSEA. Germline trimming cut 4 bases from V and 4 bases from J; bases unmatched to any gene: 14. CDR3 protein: CSVAISGGLVGTGELFF. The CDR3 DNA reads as TGCAGCGTTGCCATCAGCGGGGGACTAGTTGGCACCGGGGAGCTGTTTTTT.

The CDR3 region is CSVEQQGGGYGYTF. The CDR3 bases are TGCAGCGTTGAACAACAGGGGGGAGGCTATGGCTACACCTTC. The chain employs TRBV29-1 and TRBJ1-2; 8 bases align to TRBD1. Per the germline V gene, CDR1 is SQVTM and CDR2 is ANQGSEA. This CDR3 spans 14 amino acids. Trimming removed 2 bases from V and 4 bases from J; junction bases left unmatched: 6.

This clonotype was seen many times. This CDR3 is CASSLTPGSPLHF. The CDR3 nucleotides read TGTGCCAGCAGCTTAACACCTGGTTCACCCCTCCACTTT. The chain recombines TRBV7-3 with TRBJ1-6; D not resolved. The CDR3 loop spans 13 amino acids. Germline assignment: CDR1 SGHTA and CDR2 FQGTGA. Deletions cut 0 bases from V and 9 bases from J, with 6 bases between.

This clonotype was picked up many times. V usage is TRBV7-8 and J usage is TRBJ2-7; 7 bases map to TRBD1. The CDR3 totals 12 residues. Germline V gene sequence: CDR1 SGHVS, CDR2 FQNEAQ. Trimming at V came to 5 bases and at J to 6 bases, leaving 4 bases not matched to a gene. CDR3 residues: CASSTNRGEQYF. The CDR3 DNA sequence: TGTGCCAGCAGCACCAACAGGGGCGAGCAGTACTTC.

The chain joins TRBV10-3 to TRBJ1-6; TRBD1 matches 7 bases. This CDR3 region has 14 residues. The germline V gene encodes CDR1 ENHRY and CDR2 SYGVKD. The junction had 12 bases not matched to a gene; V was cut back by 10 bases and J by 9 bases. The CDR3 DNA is TGTGCCAGCTTCAGGGGGGAAGGCGGTTCACCCCTCCACTTT. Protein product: CASFRGEGGSPLHF.

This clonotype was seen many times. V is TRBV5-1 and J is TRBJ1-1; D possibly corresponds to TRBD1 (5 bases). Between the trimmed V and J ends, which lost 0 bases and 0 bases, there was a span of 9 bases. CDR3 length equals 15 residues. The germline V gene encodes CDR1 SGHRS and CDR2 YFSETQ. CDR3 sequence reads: CASSLAPGMNTEAFF. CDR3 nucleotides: TGCGCCAGCAGCTTGGCTCCAGGGATGAACACTGAAGCTTTCTTT.

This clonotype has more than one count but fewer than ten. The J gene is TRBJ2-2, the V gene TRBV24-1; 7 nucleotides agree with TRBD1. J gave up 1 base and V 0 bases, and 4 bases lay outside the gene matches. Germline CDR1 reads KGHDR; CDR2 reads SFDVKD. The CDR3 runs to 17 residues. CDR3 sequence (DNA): TGTGCCACCAGTGATTTGCCAACAGGGGTGAACACCGGGGAGCTGTTTTTT. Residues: CATSDLPTGVNTGELFF.

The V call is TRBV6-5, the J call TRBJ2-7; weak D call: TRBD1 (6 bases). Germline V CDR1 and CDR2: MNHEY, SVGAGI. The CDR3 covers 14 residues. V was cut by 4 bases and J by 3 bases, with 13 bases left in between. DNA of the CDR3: TGTGCCAGCAGTTCTGGACAGACACACTACGAGCAGTACTTC. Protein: CASSSGQTHYEQYF.

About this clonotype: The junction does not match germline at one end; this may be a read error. Here the CDR3 DNA reads TGTGCCGCCAGACAGGGGGCAAATCAGCCCCAGCATTTC. Encoded protein: CAARQGANQPQHF. J is TRBJ1-5 and V is TRBV24-1, with 10 bases matching TRBD1. The CDR3 sequence is 13 residues long. Germline CDR1 KGHDR, CDR2 SFDVKD.

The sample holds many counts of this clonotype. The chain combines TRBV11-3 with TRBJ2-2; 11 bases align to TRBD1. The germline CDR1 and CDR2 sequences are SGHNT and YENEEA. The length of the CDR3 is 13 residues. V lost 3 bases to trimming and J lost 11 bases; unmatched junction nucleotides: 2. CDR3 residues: CASSFRTGGELFF. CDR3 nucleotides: TGTGCCAGCAGCTTCAGGACAGGGGGCGAGCTGTTTTTT.

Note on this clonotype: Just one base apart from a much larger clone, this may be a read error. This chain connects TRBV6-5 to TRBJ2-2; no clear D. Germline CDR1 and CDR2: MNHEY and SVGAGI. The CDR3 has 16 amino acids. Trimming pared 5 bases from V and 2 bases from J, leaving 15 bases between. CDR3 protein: CASSESWPPNTGELFF. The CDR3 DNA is TGTGCCAGCAGTGAGTCGTGGCCGCCAAACACCGGGGAGCTGTTTTTT.

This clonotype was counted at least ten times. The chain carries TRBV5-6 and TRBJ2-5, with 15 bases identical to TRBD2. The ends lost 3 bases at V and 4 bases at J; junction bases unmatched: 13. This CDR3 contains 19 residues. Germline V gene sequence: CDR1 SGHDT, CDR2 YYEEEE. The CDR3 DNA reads TGTGCCAGCAGCTCCTACAACACCGGACTAGCGGGAGGGGGAGAGACCCAGTACTTC. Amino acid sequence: CASSSYNTGLAGGGETQYF.

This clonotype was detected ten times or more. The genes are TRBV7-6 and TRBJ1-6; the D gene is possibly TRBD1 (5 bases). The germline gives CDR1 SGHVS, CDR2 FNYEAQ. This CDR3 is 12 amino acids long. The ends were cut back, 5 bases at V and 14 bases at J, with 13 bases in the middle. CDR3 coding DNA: TGTGCCAGCAGCCCGCCCGTGGGGGCCCTCCACTTT. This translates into CASSPPVGALHF.

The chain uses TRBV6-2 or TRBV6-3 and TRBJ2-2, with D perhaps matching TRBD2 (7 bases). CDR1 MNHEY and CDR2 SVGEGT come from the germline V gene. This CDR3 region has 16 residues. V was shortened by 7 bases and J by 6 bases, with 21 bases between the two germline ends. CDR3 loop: CASNPPGGGGPGELFF. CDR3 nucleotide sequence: TGTGCCAGCAACCCCCCGGGGGGCGGGGGCCCCGGGGAGCTGTTTTTT.

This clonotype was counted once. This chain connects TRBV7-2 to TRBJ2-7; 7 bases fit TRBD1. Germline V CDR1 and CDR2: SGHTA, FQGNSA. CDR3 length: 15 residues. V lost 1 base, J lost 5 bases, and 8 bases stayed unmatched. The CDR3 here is CASSLGQGYGHEQYF. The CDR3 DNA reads TGTGCCAGCAGCTTAGGACAGGGTTACGGGCACGAGCAGTACTTC.

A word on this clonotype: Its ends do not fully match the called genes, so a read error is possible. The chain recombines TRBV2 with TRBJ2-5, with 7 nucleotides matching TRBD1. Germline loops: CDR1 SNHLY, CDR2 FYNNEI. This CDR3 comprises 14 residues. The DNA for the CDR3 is TGTGCCAGCAGTGAAATAGGGGGCCAAGGGACCCAGTACTTC. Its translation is CASSEIGGQGTQYF.

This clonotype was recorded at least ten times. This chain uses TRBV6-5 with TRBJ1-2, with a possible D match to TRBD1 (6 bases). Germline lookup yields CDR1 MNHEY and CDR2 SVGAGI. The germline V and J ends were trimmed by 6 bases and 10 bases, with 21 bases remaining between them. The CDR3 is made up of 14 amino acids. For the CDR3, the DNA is TGTGCCAGCAGAACGGCAATGACAGGACTTGACTACACCTTC. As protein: CASRTAMTGLDYTF.

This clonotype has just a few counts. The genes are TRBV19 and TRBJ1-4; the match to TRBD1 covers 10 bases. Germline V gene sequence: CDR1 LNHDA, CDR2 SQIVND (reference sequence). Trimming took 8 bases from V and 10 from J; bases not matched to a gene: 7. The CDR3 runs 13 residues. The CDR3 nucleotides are TGTGCCAGTGGACAGGGGGAGTCAGGAAAACTGTTTTTT. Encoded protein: CASGQGESGKLFF.